Below, one TCR beta chain is given with its context. The PCR employed 60 Vbeta primers together with 13 Jbeta primers. Sequencing used immunoSEQ multiplex PCR; TCRdb keeps in-frame clones, though not all of them. In the table there are 85,000 to 100,000 clones, 50% to 80% of which are singletons. CDR3 length equals 15 residues. Germline V gene lookup returns CDR1 SNHLY and CDR2 FYNNEI. With V trimmed by 8 bases and J by 5 bases, 10 bases remained unmatched. This sample stems from a study of cytomegalovirus exposure and HLA in healthy donors. Donors were nominally healthy when sampled, though unrecorded immune exposures were likely.

This TCR derives from a man aged 55 to 70 in good health and CMV-seronegative. Sequencing input: PBMCs. V gene TRBV2 combines with J gene TRBJ2-5, with TRBD1 matching over 11 bases. DNA of the CDR3: TGTGCCAGCCCCCGGGACAGGGGGAGGCGGGAGACCCAGTACTTC. Encoded protein: CASPRDRGRRETQYF.